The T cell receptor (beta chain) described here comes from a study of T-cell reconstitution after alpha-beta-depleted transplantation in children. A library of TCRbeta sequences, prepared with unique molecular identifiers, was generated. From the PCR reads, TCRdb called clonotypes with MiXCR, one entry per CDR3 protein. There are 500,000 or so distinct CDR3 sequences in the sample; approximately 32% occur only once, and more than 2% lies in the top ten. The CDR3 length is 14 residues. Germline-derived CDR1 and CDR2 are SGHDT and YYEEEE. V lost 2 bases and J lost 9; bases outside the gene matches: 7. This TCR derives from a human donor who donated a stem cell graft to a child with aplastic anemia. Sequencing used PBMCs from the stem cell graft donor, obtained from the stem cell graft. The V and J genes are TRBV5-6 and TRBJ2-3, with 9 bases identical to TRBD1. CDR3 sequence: CASSLTGGRSTQYF. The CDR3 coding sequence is TGTGCCAGCAGCTTAACAGGGGGCAGGAGCACGCAGTATTTT.